This passage covers 21 T cell receptor beta chains from one sample sequenced in a study of T cells in Graves' hyperthyroidism and ophthalmopathy. The investigators amplified TCR beta CDR3 regions from RNA transcripts. HTBI primers were used for first-round RT-PCR of the TCR CDR3. MiXCR, applied by TCRdb to the multiplex PCR reads, yields one record per CDR3 protein. The sample lists about 510,000 distinct CDR3 sequences; 40% to 55% were seen once. The specimen sequenced was peripheral blood or thyroid tissue (not recorded which). The receptors derive from an adult woman with Graves' disease, either hyperthyroidism or ophthalmopathy (not recorded which).

About this clonotype: A clone one base away is much larger, so this may be a read error. This chain uses TRBV3-1 with TRBJ2-7; D remains unclear. CDR3 length equals 13 residues. Per the germline V gene, CDR1 is LGHDT and CDR2 is YNNKEL (reference sequence). Trimming removed 1 base at V and 11 bases at J, with 15 bases between. In DNA, the CDR3 is TGTGCCAGCAGCCAAGGTCGGTCCGGTCTGGAGTACTTC. It codes for CASSQGRSGLEYF.

This chain uses TRBV20-1 with TRBJ2-7, with a possible D match to TRBD1 (5 bases). V gave up 0 bases and J gave up 1 base, with 10 bases separating them. CDR1 and CDR2 from the germline V gene are DFQATT and SNEGSKA (reference sequence). The CDR3 sequence is 14 residues long. The CDR3 DNA reads TGCAGTGCTAGAGATCTCACAGGATCCTACGAGCAGTACTTC. Translated: CSARDLTGSYEQYF.

This chain links TRBV24-1 with TRBJ1-5; TRBD1 agrees at 9 bases. This CDR3 contains 16 residues. J was trimmed by 8 bases and V by 3 bases; bases with no gene match: 10. Germline CDR1 is KGHDR and CDR2 is SFDVKD. The CDR3 protein is CATSDPRTGGGEPQHF. The CDR3, as DNA: TGTGCCACCAGTGATCCGAGAACAGGGGGCGGTGAGCCCCAGCATTTT.

The rearrangement links TRBV9 to TRBJ2-7; 7 positions agree with TRBD2. The CDR3 covers 13 residues. Germline lookup yields CDR1 SGDLS and CDR2 YYNGEE. V lost 5 bases to trimming and J lost 3 bases; unmatched junction nucleotides: 5. The CDR3 DNA is TGTGCCAGCAGGCAGGCGGGGGTCTACGAGCAGTACTTC. Encoded protein: CASRQAGVYEQYF.

The chain joins TRBV6-2 or TRBV6-3 to TRBJ1-1, with TRBD1 matching over 8 bases. Germline V CDR1 and CDR2: MNHEY, SVGEGT. This CDR3 has 14 residues. The J segment lost 2 bases and the V segment lost 8 bases, leaving 7 bases of the junction unmatched. Written as DNA, the CDR3 is TGTGCCAGCCACACTGCAGGGGGCAACACTGAAGCTTTCTTT. It encodes CASHTAGGNTEAFF.

This clonotype was seen a handful of times. This chain links TRBV3-1 with TRBJ2-7; D not resolved. CDR1 and CDR2 (germline): LGHDT, YNNKEL (reference sequence). V was pared by 0 bases and J by 0 bases, with 9 bases between. The CDR3 is 15 residues long. The CDR3 DNA sequence: TGTGCCAGCAGCCAAGACCGGACGATCTCCTACGAGCAGTACTTC. This encodes CASSQDRTISYEQYF.

This sequence joins TRBV29-1 and TRBJ2-7; unclear D gene. Trimming removed 6 bases from V and 2 bases from J, with 14 bases in between. CDR3 size: 13 residues. Germline CDR1 is SQVTM and CDR2 is ANQGSEA. CDR3 in amino acids: CSVTPLGTYEQYF. In DNA, the CDR3 is TGCAGCGTCACGCCCTTGGGGACCTACGAGCAGTACTTC.

This chain links TRBV5-6 with TRBJ1-6, with D possibly matching TRBD1 (5 bases). CDR3 length: 15 residues. The V and J ends lost 0 bases and 7 bases respectively, with 11 bases between them. Germline V gene sequence: CDR1 SGHDT, CDR2 YYEEEE. CDR3 loop: CASSLAHGGNSPLHF. CDR3 nucleotide sequence: TGTGCCAGCAGCTTGGCCCACGGGGGGAATTCACCCCTCCACTTT. Combining the CDR3 with reference TRBV5-6 and TRBJ1-6 gives the whole variable domain DAGVTQSPTHLIKTRGQQVTLRCSPKSGHDTVSWYQQALGQGPQFIFQYYEEEERQRGNFPDRFSGHQFPNYSSELNVNALLLGDSALYLCASSLAHGGNSPLHFGNGTRLTVT.

This clonotype was detected many times. The rearrangement uses TRBV7-9 and TRBJ1-1; 8 positions match TRBD1. Germline lookup yields CDR1 SEHNR and CDR2 FQNEAQ (reference sequence). CDR3 size: 17 residues. The V segment lost 7 bases and the J segment 6 bases; nucleotides outside the gene matches: 19. The CDR3 nucleotides read TGTGCCAGCACCTCCCGGACAGGGAATCTCCCCTCGGCTGAAGCTTTCTTT. Its translation is CASTSRTGNLPSAEAFF.

This clonotype was recorded many times. This rearrangement joins TRBV5-1 to TRBJ2-5; 7 bases line up with TRBD1. Germline V gives CDR1 SGHRS, CDR2 YFSETQ. CDR3 size: 13 residues. Unmatched junction bases numbered 4, after V lost 2 bases and J lost 6 bases. Here the CDR3 DNA reads TGCGCCAGCAGCTTCCCAGGGGGAAAGACCCAGTACTTC. It yields the protein CASSFPGGKTQYF.

The CDR3 sequence is CASSGGATGELFF. In DNA form, the CDR3 reads TGTGCCAGCAGTGGGGGGGCTACCGGGGAGCTGTTTTTT. This rearrangement joins TRBV2 to TRBJ2-2; D tentatively reads TRBD1 or TRBD2 (6 bases each). Germline V lookup: CDR1 SNHLY, CDR2 FYNNEI. The CDR3 covers 13 residues. Trimming removed 4 bases from V and 5 bases from J, with 8 bases in between.

In its sample, this clonotype was seen many times. V and J are TRBV5-5 and TRBJ2-7, with TRBD1 matching over 7 bases. The CDR3 is made up of 15 amino acids. Germline CDR1 reads SGHKS; CDR2 reads YYEKEE (reference sequence). Germline trimming cut 3 bases from V and 3 bases from J; bases unmatched to any gene: 9. CDR3 DNA: TGTGCCAGCAGCTCAACAGGGGAAGGGCGCTACGAGCAGTACTTC. As protein: CASSSTGEGRYEQYF. The full variable domain, in which reference TRBV5-5 and TRBJ2-7 provide the parts outside the CDR3, is DAGVTQSPTHLIKTRGQQVTLRCSPISGHKSVSWYQQVLGQGPQFIFQYYEKEERGRGNFPDRFSARQFPNYSSELNVNALLLGDSALYLCASSSTGEGRYEQYFGPGTRLTVT.

CDR3 residues: CAISESEQLNEKLFF. The CDR3 DNA reads as TGTGCCATCAGTGAGTCAGAGCAGCTCAATGAAAAACTGTTTTTT. This rearrangement joins TRBV10-3 to TRBJ1-4; D is undetermined. CDR1 ENHRY and CDR2 SYGVKD come from the germline V gene. The CDR3 covers 15 residues. V was pared by 0 bases and J by 5 bases, with 10 bases between.

This clonotype was counted ten times or more. The rearrangement links TRBV2 to TRBJ1-1, with TRBD1 as a possible D gene (6 bases). V lost 1 base and J 11 bases, leaving 20 bases between the germline ends. Germline V gives CDR1 SNHLY, CDR2 FYNNEI. This CDR3 has 15 amino acids. This CDR3 reads CASSEDAIPGQSAFF. The DNA for the CDR3 is TGTGCCAGCAGTGAAGACGCTATTCCCGGACAGAGCGCTTTCTTT.

The CDR3 here is CASSDSAGGDSPLHF. The CDR3 region has the DNA TGTGCCAGCAGTGATTCCGCAGGGGGCGATTCACCCCTCCACTTT. The chain carries TRBV25-1 and TRBJ1-6; 8 positions match TRBD1. J was trimmed by 8 bases and V by 3 bases; bases with no gene match: 6. This CDR3 is 15 amino acids long. Germline CDR1 and CDR2: MGHDK and SYGVNS. The entire variable domain, with the rest obtained from reference TRBV25-1 and TRBJ1-6, is as follows: EADIYQTPRYLVIGTGKKITLECSQTMGHDKMYWYQQDPGMELHLIHYSYGVNSTEKGDLSSESTVSRIRTEHFPLTLESARPSHTSQYLCASSDSAGGDSPLHFGNGTRLTVT.

The chain is built from TRBV5-1 and TRBJ2-7; 8 bases align to TRBD2. The germline CDR1 and CDR2 sequences are SGHRS and YFSETQ. V lost 4 bases, J lost 9 bases, and 18 bases stayed unmatched. The CDR3 contains 16 residues. The CDR3 DNA reads TGCGCCAGCAGCCCCCTCGGGAGGGACCAATCCGGCGGGCAGTACTTC. Its protein is CASSPLGRDQSGGQYF.

This chain connects TRBV7-9 to TRBJ2-2; TRBD1 matches at 7 bases. Germline lookup yields CDR1 SEHNR and CDR2 FQNEAQ (reference sequence). This CDR3 is 20 amino acids long. Losses at the gene ends were 2 bases for V and 6 bases for J; bases not matched to a gene: 21. The CDR3 spells CASSLPGQLSVSQTAGELFF. The CDR3 DNA reads as TGTGCCAGCAGCTTACCGGGACAGTTGAGTGTCTCCCAAACGGCCGGGGAGCTGTTTTTT.

This clonotype was seen once. The chain has TRBV15 and TRBJ1-1; 8 bases match TRBD1. Trimming cost V 3 bases and J 7 bases; bases outside gene matches: 7. CDR1 and CDR2 from the germline V gene are LNHNV and YYDKDF (reference sequence). CDR3 length: 14 amino acids. The CDR3 DNA sequence: TGTGCCACCAGCAGCGCCGGACAGGGAGGTGAAGCTTTCTTT. Translation: CATSSAGQGGEAFF.

V is TRBV5-1 and J is TRBJ2-7, with 7 nucleotides matching TRBD2. The J segment lost 1 base and the V segment lost 4 bases, leaving 5 bases of the junction unmatched. Germline assignment: CDR1 SGHRS and CDR2 YFSETQ. This CDR3 region has 14 residues. CDR3 coding DNA: TGCGCCAGCAGCCCCTGGACTAGATCCTACGAGCAGTACTTC. Protein product: CASSPWTRSYEQYF.

On this clonotype: This may be a read error: a much more frequent sequence differs by one nucleotide. The chain combines TRBV5-1 with TRBJ2-5, with 9 bases that match TRBD2. Germline V gives CDR1 SGHRS, CDR2 YFSETQ. The CDR3 runs 15 residues. This chain's CDR3 is CASRIAGDRGETQCF. The CDR3 bases are TGCGCCAGCAGAATAGCGGGAGATCGTGGGGAGACCCAGTGCTTC.

The V call is TRBV19, the J call TRBJ1-2; TRBD1 matches 10 bases. The V gene end was trimmed by 5 bases and the J gene end by 5 bases; junction bases not matched to a gene: 11. Germline V lookup: CDR1 LNHDA, CDR2 SQIVND (reference sequence). The CDR3 spans 16 residues. The CDR3 protein is CASSAQTGGRSYGYTF. DNA for the CDR3: TGTGCCAGTAGTGCCCAGACAGGGGGCAGGAGTTATGGCTACACCTTC. The full variable domain, with the rest looked up from reference TRBV19 and TRBJ1-2, is DGGITQSPKYLFRKEGQNVTLSCEQNLNHDAMYWYRQDPGQGLRLIYYSQIVNDFQKGDIAEGYSVSREKKESFPLTVTSAQKNPTAFYLCASSAQTGGRSYGYTFGSGTRLTVV.